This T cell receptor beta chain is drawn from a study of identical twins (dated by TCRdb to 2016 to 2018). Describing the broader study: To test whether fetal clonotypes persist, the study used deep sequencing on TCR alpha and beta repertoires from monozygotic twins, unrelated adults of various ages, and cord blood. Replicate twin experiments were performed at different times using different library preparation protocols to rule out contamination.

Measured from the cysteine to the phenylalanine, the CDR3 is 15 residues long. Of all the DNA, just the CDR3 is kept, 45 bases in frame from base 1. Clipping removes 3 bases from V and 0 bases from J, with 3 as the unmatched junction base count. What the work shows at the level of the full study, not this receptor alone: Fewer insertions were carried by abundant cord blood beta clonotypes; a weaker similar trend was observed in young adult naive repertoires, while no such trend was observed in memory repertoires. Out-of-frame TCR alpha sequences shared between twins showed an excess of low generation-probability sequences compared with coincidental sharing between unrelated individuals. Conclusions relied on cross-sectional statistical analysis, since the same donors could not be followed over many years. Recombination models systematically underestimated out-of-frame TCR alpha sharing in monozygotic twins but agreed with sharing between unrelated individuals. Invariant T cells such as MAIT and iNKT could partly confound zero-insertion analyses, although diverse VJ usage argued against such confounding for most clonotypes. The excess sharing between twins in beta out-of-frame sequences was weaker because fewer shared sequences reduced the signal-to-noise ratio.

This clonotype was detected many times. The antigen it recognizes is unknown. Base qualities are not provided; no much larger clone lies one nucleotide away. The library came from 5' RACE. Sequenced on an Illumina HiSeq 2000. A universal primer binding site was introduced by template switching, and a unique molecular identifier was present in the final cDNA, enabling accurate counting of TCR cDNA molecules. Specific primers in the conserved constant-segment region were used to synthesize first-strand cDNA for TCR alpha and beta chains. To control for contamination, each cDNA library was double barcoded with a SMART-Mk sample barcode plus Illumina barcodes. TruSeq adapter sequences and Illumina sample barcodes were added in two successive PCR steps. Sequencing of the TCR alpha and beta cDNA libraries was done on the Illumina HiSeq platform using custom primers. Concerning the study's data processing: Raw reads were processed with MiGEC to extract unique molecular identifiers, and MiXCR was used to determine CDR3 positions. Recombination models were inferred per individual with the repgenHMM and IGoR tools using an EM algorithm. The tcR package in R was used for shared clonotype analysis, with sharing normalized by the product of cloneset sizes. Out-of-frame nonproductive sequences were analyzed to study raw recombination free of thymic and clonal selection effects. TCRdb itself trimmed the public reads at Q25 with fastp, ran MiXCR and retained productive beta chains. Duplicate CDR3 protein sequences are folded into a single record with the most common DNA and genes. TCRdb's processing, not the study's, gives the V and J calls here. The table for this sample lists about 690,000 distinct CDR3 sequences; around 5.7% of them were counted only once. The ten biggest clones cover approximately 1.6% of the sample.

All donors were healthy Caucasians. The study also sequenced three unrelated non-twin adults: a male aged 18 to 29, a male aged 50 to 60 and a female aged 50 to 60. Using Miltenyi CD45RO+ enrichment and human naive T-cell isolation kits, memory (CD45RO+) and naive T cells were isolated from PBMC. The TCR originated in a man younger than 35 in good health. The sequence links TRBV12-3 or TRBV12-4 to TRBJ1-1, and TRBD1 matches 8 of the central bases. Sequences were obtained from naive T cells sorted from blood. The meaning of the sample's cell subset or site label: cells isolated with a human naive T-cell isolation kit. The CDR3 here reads CASSFGQGMNTEAFF. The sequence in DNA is TGTGCCAGCAGTTTCGGACAGGGAATGAACACTGAAGCTTTCTTT.